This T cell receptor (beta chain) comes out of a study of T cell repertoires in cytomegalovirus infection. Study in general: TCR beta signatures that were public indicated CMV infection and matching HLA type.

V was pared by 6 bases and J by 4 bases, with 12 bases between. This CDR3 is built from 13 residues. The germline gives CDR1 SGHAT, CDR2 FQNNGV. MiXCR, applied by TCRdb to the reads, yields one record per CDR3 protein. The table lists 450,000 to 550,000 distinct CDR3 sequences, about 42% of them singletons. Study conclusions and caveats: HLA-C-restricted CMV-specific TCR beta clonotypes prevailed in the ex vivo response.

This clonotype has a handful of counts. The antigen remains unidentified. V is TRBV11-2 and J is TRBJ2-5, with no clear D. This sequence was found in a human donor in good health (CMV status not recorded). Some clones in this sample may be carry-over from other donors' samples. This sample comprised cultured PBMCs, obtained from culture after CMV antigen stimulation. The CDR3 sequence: CASRPGRAETQYF. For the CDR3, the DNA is TGTGCCAGCAGACCCGGACGGGCAGAGACCCAGTACTTC.